This passage covers 25 T cell receptor beta chains from one sample sequenced in a study of control samples from healthy donors and cancer patients. Sequencing used immunoSEQ multiplex PCR; TCRdb keeps in-frame clones, though not all of them. Altogether over 80,000 clones are present, roughly four fifths being singletons, with the ten largest covering 2% to 2.5%. Sequencing input: blood. These receptors were obtained from a man between 60 and 75 years old in good health.

This chain connects TRBV20-1 to TRBJ1-1, with no clear D. Trimming cost V 7 bases and J 2 bases, with 8 bases left between them. Germline CDR1 reads DFQATT; CDR2 reads SNEGSKA (reference sequence). This CDR3 has 11 amino acids. The CDR3 nucleotides are TGCAGTGAGGACGGTAACACTGAAGCTTTCTTT. Protein product: CSEDGNTEAFF.

J is TRBJ1-1 and V is TRBV24-1; 7 bases are shared with TRBD1. Trimming cost V 11 bases and J 1 base; bases outside gene matches: 6. The CDR3 spans 13 residues. CDR1 is KGHDR, CDR2 SFDVKD, per germline. CDR3 protein: CAREQGSNTEAFF. The CDR3 DNA follows: TGTGCCAGGGAACAGGGGTCGAACACTGAAGCTTTCTTT.

This clone was seen just once. The V and J genes are TRBV2 and TRBJ2-2, with D possibly being TRBD1 (6 bases). Germline V gene data show CDR1 as SNHLY and CDR2 as FYNNEI. Trimming took off 6 bases at V and 7 bases at J, with 12 bases between the two ends. The length of the CDR3 is 13 residues. The CDR3 protein is CASSNSRGGELFF. CDR3 DNA: TGTGCCAGCAGCAACTCCAGGGGCGGGGAGCTGTTTTTT. Together with reference TRBV2 and TRBJ2-2, the CDR3 gives the full variable domain: EPEVTQTPSHQVTQMGQEVILRCVPISNHLYFYWYRQILGQKVEFLVSFYNNEISEKSEIFDDQFSVERPDGSNFTLKIRSTKLEDSAMYFCASSNSRGGELFFGEGSRLTVL.

The chain is built from TRBV11-2 and TRBJ2-2, with 10 nucleotides matching TRBD1. CDR1 and CDR2 (germline): SGHAT, FQNNGV. The CDR3 covers 18 residues. Germline trimming cut 1 base from V and 1 base from J; bases unmatched to any gene: 6. CDR3 DNA: TGTGCCAGCAGCTTAGGGCGAGGACAGGGGGTGAACACCGGGGAGCTGTTTTTT. Translated: CASSLGRGQGVNTGELFF.

The rearrangement links TRBV19 to TRBJ1-1; no definite D call. The CDR3 runs to 13 residues. V dropped 5 bases and J dropped 5 bases, with 12 bases sitting between them. Germline loops: CDR1 LNHDA, CDR2 SQIVND (reference sequence). The CDR3 sequence: CASSSNGWTEAFF. DNA of the CDR3: TGTGCCAGTAGTTCCAACGGGTGGACTGAAGCTTTCTTT.

This rearrangement joins TRBV7-9 to TRBJ2-7, with TRBD2 matching 11 bases. The CDR3 has 15 residues. V dropped 5 bases and J dropped 5; count of bases not matched to a gene: 8. The V gene's germline CDR1 is SEHNR and CDR2 FQNEAQ (reference sequence). In nucleotides, the CDR3 is TGTGCCAGCAGCCCGACTAGCGGGATTAGGAACGAGCAGTACTTC. Protein: CASSPTSGIRNEQYF. The complete variable domain, with remaining parts taken from reference TRBV7-9 and TRBJ2-7, reads DTGVSQNPRHKITKRGQNVTFRCDPISEHNRLYWYRQTLGQGPEFLTYFQNEAQLEKSRLLSDRFSAERPKGSFSTLEIQRTEQGDSAMYLCASSPTSGIRNEQYFGPGTRLTVT.

J is TRBJ1-6 and V is TRBV30; D not certain. The germline V gene has CDR1 GTSNPN and CDR2 SVGIG (reference sequence). The CDR3 totals 12 residues. CDR3 loop: CGWQDENSPLHF. The CDR3 DNA is TGTGGGTGGCAGGACGAAAATTCACCCCTCCACTTT. The whole variable domain, remainder taken from reference TRBV30 and TRBJ1-6, is SQTIHQWPATLVQPVGSPLSLECTVEGTSNPNLYWYRQAAGRGLQLLFYSVGIGQISSEVPQNLSASRPQDRQFILSSKKLLLSDSGFYLCGWQDENSPLHFGNGTRLTVT.

The chain employs TRBV13 and TRBJ2-5, with D perhaps matching TRBD1 (8 bases). Trimming left V 5 bases short and J 5 bases short, with 15 bases between. CDR1 and CDR2 from the germline V gene are PRHDT and FYEKMQ (reference sequence). The CDR3 extends over 14 amino acids. The DNA of the CDR3 is TGTGCCAGCAGCCGCAGGGGGCGGGAGGAGACCCAGTACTTC. This gives the protein CASSRRGREETQYF.

This clone was recorded a few times. V usage is TRBV5-1 and J usage is TRBJ2-2, with 10 bases matching TRBD1. The CDR3 totals 17 residues. Trimming removed 2 bases from V and 6 bases from J; junction bases left unmatched: 10. The germline CDR1 and CDR2 sequences are SGHRS and YFSETQ. CDR3 bases: TGCGCCAGCAGCTTAAGTCCGGGACAGGGGCATTCCGGGGAGCTGTTTTTT. The encoded protein is CASSLSPGQGHSGELFF.

The chain is built from TRBV7-9 and TRBJ2-3, with 10 bases that match TRBD2. With V trimmed by 11 bases and J by 0 bases, 5 bases remained unmatched. Germline V gives CDR1 SEHNR, CDR2 FQNEAQ (reference sequence). This CDR3 contains 14 residues. The CDR3 sequence is CAARAGGSTDTQYF. DNA for the CDR3: TGTGCCGCACGAGCGGGAGGGAGCACAGATACGCAGTATTTT. Variable domain in full (rest from reference TRBV7-9 and TRBJ2-3): DTGVSQNPRHKITKRGQNVTFRCDPISEHNRLYWYRQTLGQGPEFLTYFQNEAQLEKSRLLSDRFSAERPKGSFSTLEIQRTEQGDSAMYLCAARAGGSTDTQYFGPGTRLTVL.

The chain has TRBV5-4 and TRBJ2-3, with D unclear. CDR1 is SGHNT, CDR2 YYREEE, per germline (reference sequence). The V end lost 4 bases, the J end lost 5 bases, and 8 bases lay between the germline ends. The CDR3 has 12 residues. CDR3 residues: CASSPPGDTQYF. In DNA form, the CDR3 reads TGTGCCAGCAGCCCCCCAGGAGATACGCAGTATTTT.

The V gene is TRBV21-1, the J gene TRBJ2-7; TRBD1, the table's D call, was not compared with the DNA. TRBV21-1 is recorded as a pseudogene. The CDR3 consists of 14 residues. The CDR3 DNA reads TGTGCCAGCAGCAAACCAGGGGATGGGTACGAGCAGTACTTC. Encoded protein: CASSKPGDGYEQYF.

This chain links TRBV6-6 with TRBJ1-1, with 7 bases aligning to TRBD1. V trimming: 7 bases; J trimming: 0 bases; junction bases outside the gene matches: 11. The CDR3 has 16 residues. CDR1 is MNHNY, CDR2 SVGAGI, per germline (reference sequence). In nucleotides, the CDR3 is TGTGCCAGCACCCGAAGGCAGGGGGGGGTGAACACTGAAGCTTTCTTT. Translation: CASTRRQGGVNTEAFF.

The V gene is TRBV14, the J gene TRBJ2-2, with 10 bases aligning to TRBD2. With 0 bases clipped from V and 4 bases from J, the junction kept 5 bases outside the gene matches. This CDR3 contains 17 residues. CDR1 is SGHDN and CDR2 is FVKESK in the germline V gene. CDR3 nucleotide sequence: TGTGCCAGCAGCCAAGACGGGCTAGCGGGAGCCACCGGGGAGCTGTTTTTT. This encodes CASSQDGLAGATGELFF.

V gene TRBV25-1 combines with J gene TRBJ2-7, with D possibly TRBD1 on 6 matching bases. Germline loops: CDR1 MGHDK, CDR2 SYGVNS. The V end was cut by 2 bases, the J end by 5 bases, with 10 bases between. This CDR3 region has 13 residues. CDR3 nucleotides: TGTGCCAGCAGTGAAGTAGGGACAAACGAGCAGTACTTC. As protein: CASSEVGTNEQYF.

The chain joins TRBV6-4 to TRBJ2-1, with TRBD2 as a possible D gene (6 bases). CDR3 length: 15 residues. Germline CDR1 reads MRHNA; CDR2 reads SNTAGT. V lost 2 bases to trimming and J lost 3 bases, with 11 bases between them. The CDR3 region has the DNA TGTGCCAGCAGTGACCGAACCGGGGGCTACAATGAGCAGTTCTTC. This sequence encodes CASSDRTGGYNEQFF.

The rearrangement uses TRBV19 and TRBJ1-4, with a weak D call TRBD1 (5 bases). CDR3 size: 14 residues. The germline V and J ends were trimmed by 7 bases and 6 bases, with 15 bases remaining between them. The germline V gene has CDR1 LNHDA and CDR2 SQIVND (reference sequence). Here the CDR3 reads CASTSKGLDEKLFF. CDR3 nucleotides: TGTGCCAGTACATCGAAGGGGCTGGATGAAAAACTGTTTTTT.

V is TRBV9 and J is TRBJ2-1, with no clear D. CDR1 is SGDLS and CDR2 is YYNGEE in the germline V gene. With 4 bases removed from V and 1 base from J, the gap between germline ends came to 12 bases. This CDR3 has 15 residues. The CDR3 here is CASSTRVFSYNEQFF. As DNA, the CDR3 is TGTGCCAGCAGCACCCGGGTATTTTCCTACAATGAGCAGTTCTTC. Drawing the rest from reference TRBV9 and TRBJ2-1, the complete variable domain is DSGVTQTPKHLITATGQRVTLRCSPRSGDLSVYWYQQSLDQGLQFLIQYYNGEERAKGNILERFSAQQFPDLHSELNLSSLELGDSALYFCASSTRVFSYNEQFFGPGTRLTVL.

The CDR3 DNA follows: TGTGCCAGCACCACCAACCAAGGGGAAATGCAGTACTTC. It translates to CASTTNQGEMQYF. This chain joins TRBV28 and TRBJ2-7, with D possibly TRBD1 on 5 matching bases. CDR1 is MDHEN and CDR2 is SYDVKM in the germline V gene. Between the trimmed V and J ends, which lost 7 bases and 9 bases, there was a span of 19 bases. The CDR3 spans 13 residues.

As regards this clone: Distinct nucleotide sequences in the sample also encode this CDR3. The chain uses TRBV19 and TRBJ2-1, with 12 bases aligning to TRBD2. The J segment lost 7 bases and the V segment lost 7 bases, leaving 5 bases of the junction unmatched. The CDR3 is 14 amino acids. Per germline, CDR1 LNHDA and CDR2 SQIVND (reference sequence). The CDR3 sequence: CASTSGGAGNEQFF. The CDR3 DNA reads as TGTGCCAGTACTAGCGGGGGGGCCGGGAATGAGCAGTTCTTC.

The gene calls are TRBV2 and TRBJ2-2; no clear D. CDR1 and CDR2 (germline): SNHLY, FYNNEI. Trimming pared 0 bases from V and 3 bases from J, leaving 11 bases between. The CDR3 runs to 16 residues. The CDR3 DNA reads as TGTGCCAGCAGTGAAGCGCCGGGCCGATACACCGGGGAGCTGTTTTTT. This encodes CASSEAPGRYTGELFF.

The chain couples TRBV18 to TRBJ1-6, with 9 nucleotides matching TRBD1. Germline loops: CDR1 KGHSH, CDR2 LQKENI. The CDR3 contains 16 residues. Unmatched junction bases numbered 11, after V lost 4 bases and J lost 10 bases. CDR3 nucleotides: TGTGCCAGCTCACTCAACCCCGGGACAGGGTTCTCACCCCTCCACTTT. This codes for CASSLNPGTGFSPLHF. Full variable domain (outside the CDR3, taken from reference TRBV18 and TRBJ1-6): NAGVMQNPRHLVRRRGQEARLRCSPMKGHSHVYWYRQLPEEGLKFMVYLQKENIIDESGMPKERFSAEFPKEGPSILRIQQVVRGDSAAYFCASSLNPGTGFSPLHFGNGTRLTVT.

Written as DNA, the CDR3 is TGTGCCAGCATTCAATCGGACAGGGGCTACAATGAGCAGTTCTTC. Its protein product is CASIQSDRGYNEQFF. V and J are TRBV3-1 (or the pseudogene TRBV3-2) and TRBJ2-1, with 9 positions matching TRBD1. Trimming removed 7 bases from V and 3 bases from J; junction bases left unmatched: 7. This CDR3 comprises 15 residues. The germline V gene encodes CDR1 LGHDT and CDR2 YNNKEL (reference sequence).

V usage is TRBV29-1 and J usage is TRBJ1-2; 7 positions match TRBD1. Trimming cost V 3 bases and J 4 bases; bases outside gene matches: 8. The CDR3 is 14 amino acids. Germline V lookup: CDR1 SQVTM, CDR2 ANQGSEA. The CDR3 loop reads CSVDPTGAGYGYTF. In DNA, the CDR3 is TGCAGCGTTGATCCCACAGGGGCCGGCTATGGCTACACCTTC.

This chain uses TRBV11-3 with TRBJ2-1; a possible D gene is TRBD1 (5 bases). Trimming left V 5 bases short and J 1 base short, with 21 bases between. Germline V gives CDR1 SGHNT, CDR2 YENEEA. This CDR3 region has 18 residues. CDR3 loop: CASSQLVGASGSYNEQFF. CDR3 DNA sequence: TGTGCCAGCAGCCAACTGGTAGGGGCAAGTGGGTCCTACAATGAGCAGTTCTTC.